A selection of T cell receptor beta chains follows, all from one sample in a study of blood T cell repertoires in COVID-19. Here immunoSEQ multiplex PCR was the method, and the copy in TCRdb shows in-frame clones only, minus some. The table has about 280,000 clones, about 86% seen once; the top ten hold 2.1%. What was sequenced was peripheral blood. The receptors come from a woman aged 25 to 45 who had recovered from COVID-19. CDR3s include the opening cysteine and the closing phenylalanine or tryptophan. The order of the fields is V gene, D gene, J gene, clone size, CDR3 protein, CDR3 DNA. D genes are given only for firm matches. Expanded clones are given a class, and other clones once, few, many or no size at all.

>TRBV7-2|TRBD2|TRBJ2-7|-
CASSLSASGVYEQYF
TGTGCCAGCAGCTTATCTGCTAGCGGGGTCTACGAGCAGTACTTC
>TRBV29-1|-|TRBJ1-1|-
CSVGGWREAFF
TGCAGCGTTGGAGGGTGGAGGGAAGCTTTCTTT
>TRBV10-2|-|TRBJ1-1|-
CASSGQNTEAFF
TGCGCCAGCAGTGGACAAAACACTGAAGCTTTCTTT
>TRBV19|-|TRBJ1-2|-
CASSIGPGDGYTF
TGTGCCAGTAGTATAGGGCCCGGGGATGGCTACACCTTC
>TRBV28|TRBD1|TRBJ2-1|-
CASSPFRDRDNEQFF
TGTGCCAGCAGTCCCTTCCGGGACAGGGATAATGAGCAGTTCTTC
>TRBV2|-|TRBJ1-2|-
CASSPGTTNYGYTF
TGTGCCAGCAGTCCCGGGACAACCAACTATGGCTACACCTTC
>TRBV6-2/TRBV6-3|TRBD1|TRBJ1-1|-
CASSNRGWTGTGGTEAFF
TGTGCCAGCAGTAACCGAGGATGGACTGGGACAGGGGGCACTGAAGCTTTCTTT
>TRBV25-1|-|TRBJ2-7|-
CASSDPRWRSYEQYF
TGTGCCAGCAGTGATCCAAGGTGGAGGTCCTACGAGCAGTACTTC
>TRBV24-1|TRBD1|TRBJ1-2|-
CATSDPDRGYGYTF
TGTGCCACCAGTGACCCCGACAGGGGGTATGGCTACACCTTC
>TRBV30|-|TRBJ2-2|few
CAWSVGRYTGELFF
TGTGCCTGGAGTGTGGGCCGATACACCGGGGAGCTGTTTTTT
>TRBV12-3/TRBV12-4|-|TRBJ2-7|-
CASSFQNSYEQYF
TGTGCCAGCAGTTTTCAGAACTCCTACGAGCAGTACTTC
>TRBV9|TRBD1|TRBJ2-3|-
CASSVRTGGDLSTDTQYF
TGTGCCAGCAGCGTTCGGACAGGGGGCGACCTGAGCACAGATACGCAGTATTTT
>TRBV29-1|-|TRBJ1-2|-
CSVVRVTGSYGYTF
TGCAGCGTTGTCAGAGTGACAGGTTCCTATGGCTACACCTTC
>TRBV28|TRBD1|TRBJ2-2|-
CASSPSALGTGLATLPGELFF
TGTGCCAGCAGTCCCTCAGCGTTGGGGACAGGGTTGGCTACCTTACCCGGGGAGCTGTTTTTT
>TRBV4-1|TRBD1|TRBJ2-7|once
CASSQGTGTPTYEQYF
TGCGCCAGCAGCCAAGGGACAGGAACTCCAACCTACGAGCAGTACTTC
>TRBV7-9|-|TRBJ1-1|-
CASVAQGSLNTEAFF
TGTGCCAGCGTTGCTCAGGGGAGCCTGAACACTGAAGCTTTCTTT
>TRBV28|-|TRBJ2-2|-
CASSSGSGELFF
TGTGCCAGCAGTTCCGGGAGCGGGGAGCTGTTTTTT
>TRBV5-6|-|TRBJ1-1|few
CASSFAYSFLNTEAFF
TGTGCCAGCAGCTTCGCTTACAGCTTTCTGAACACTGAAGCTTTCTTT
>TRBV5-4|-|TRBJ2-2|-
CASSLLNTGELFF
TGTGCCAGCAGTCTTTTGAACACCGGGGAGCTGTTTTTT
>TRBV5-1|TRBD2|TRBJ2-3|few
CASSHSLAGVTDTQYF
TGCGCCAGCAGCCATTCCCTAGCGGGGGTCACAGATACGCAGTATTTT
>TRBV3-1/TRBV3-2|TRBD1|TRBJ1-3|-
CASSPNPTGAMSSGNTIYF
TGTGCCAGCAGCCCGAACCCGACAGGGGCGATGAGCTCTGGAAACACCATATATTTT
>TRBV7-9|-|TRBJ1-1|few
CASSLGGVETEAFF
TGTGCCAGCAGCTTAGGGGGAGTAGAGACTGAAGCTTTCTTT
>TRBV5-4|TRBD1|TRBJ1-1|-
CASSLKDRFTEAFF
TGTGCCAGCAGCTTGAAGGACAGGTTCACTGAAGCTTTCTTT
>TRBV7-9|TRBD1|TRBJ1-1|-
CASSLDRGIAFF
TGTGCCAGCAGCTTAGACAGGGGTATTGCTTTCTTT
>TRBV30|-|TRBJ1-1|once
CAWTGFTTEAFF
TGTGCCTGGACAGGGTTTACTACTGAAGCTTTCTTT
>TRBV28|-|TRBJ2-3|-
CASSFPGQPQFTDTQYF
TGTGCCAGCAGTTTCCCTGGACAGCCTCAATTCACAGATACGCAGTATTTT
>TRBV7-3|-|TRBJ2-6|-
CASSYGGSGANVLTF
TGTGCCAGCAGCTACGGGGGCTCTGGGGCCAACGTCCTGACTTTC
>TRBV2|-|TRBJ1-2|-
CASLEIGVNYGYTF
TGTGCCAGCCTCGAAATTGGAGTTAACTATGGCTACACCTTC
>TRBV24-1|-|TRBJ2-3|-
CATGLTTDTDTQYF
TGTGCCACCGGACTAACGACCGACACAGATACGCAGTATTTT
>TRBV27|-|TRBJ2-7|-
CASSAGPDSTYEQYF
TGTGCCAGCAGCGCCGGGCCGGACAGTACCTACGAGCAGTACTTC
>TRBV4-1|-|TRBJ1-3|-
CASSQVAIIGNTIYF
TGCGCCAGCAGCCAAGTAGCCATCATCGGTAACACCATATATTTT
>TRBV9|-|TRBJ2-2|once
CASSALADITGELFF
TGTGCCAGCAGCGCCTTAGCGGATATCACCGGGGAGCTGTTTTTT
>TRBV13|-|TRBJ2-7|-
CASSLEAGAYEQYF
TGTGCCAGCAGCTTAGAGGCAGGGGCCTACGAGCAGTACTTC
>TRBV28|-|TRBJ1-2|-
CASSWGSRGLVYRYTF
TGTGCCAGCAGTTGGGGGTCCAGGGGTTTGGTTTATCGCTACACCTTC
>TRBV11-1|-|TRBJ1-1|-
CASSFGGQNTEAFF
TGTGCCAGCAGCTTTGGAGGCCAGAACACTGAAGCTTTCTTT
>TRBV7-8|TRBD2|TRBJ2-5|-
CASSLELAGGNQETQYF
TGTGCCAGCAGCTTAGAACTAGCGGGGGGGAACCAAGAGACCCAGTACTTC
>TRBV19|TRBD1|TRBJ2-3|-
CASSPQGASWPDTQYF
TGTGCCAGTAGTCCCCAGGGGGCGTCGTGGCCAGATACGCAGTATTTT
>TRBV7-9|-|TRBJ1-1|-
CASSTGLMENTEAFF
TGTGCCAGCAGTACAGGGTTGATGGAGAACACTGAAGCTTTCTTT
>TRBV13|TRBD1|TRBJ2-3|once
CASSFGTATDTQYF
TGTGCCAGCAGCTTCGGGACAGCCACAGATACGCAGTATTTT
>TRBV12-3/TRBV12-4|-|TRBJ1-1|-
CASSIQGTPEAFF
TGTGCCAGCAGTATCCAGGGGACCCCTGAAGCTTTCTTT
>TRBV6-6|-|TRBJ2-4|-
CASSPFDDSTGPKNIQYF
TGTGCCAGCAGTCCCTTTGACGATAGTACAGGACCCAAAAACATTCAGTACTTC